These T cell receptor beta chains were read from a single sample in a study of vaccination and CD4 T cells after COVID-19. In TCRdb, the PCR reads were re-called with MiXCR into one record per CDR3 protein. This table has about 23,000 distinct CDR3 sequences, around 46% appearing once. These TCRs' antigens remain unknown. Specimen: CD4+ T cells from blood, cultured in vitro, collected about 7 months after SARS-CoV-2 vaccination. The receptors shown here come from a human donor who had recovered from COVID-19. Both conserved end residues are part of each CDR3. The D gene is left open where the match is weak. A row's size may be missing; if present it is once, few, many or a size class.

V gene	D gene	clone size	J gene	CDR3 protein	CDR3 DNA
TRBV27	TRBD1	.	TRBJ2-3	CASSTSRDRRTDTQYF	TGTGCCAGCAGTACGAGCCGGGACAGACGCACAGATACGCAGTATTTT
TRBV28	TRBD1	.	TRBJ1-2	CASSSGGEGYTF	TGTGCCAGCAGCTCAGGGGGCGAGGGCTACACCTTC
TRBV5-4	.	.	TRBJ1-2	CASSLGGGLGYGYTF	TGTGCCAGCAGCTTGGGTGGGGGCTTGGGCTATGGCTACACCTTC
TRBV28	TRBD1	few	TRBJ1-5	CASSLRGRQGDQPQHF	TGTGCCAGCAGTTTAAGAGGGAGACAGGGCGATCAGCCCCAGCATTTT
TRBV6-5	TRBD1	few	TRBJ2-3	CASSYGQGVTDTQYF	TGTGCCAGCAGTTATGGACAGGGGGTCACAGATACGCAGTATTTT
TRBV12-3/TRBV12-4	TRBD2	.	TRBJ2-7	CASRTGTSWYEQYF	TGTGCCAGCAGAACTGGGACTAGTTGGTACGAGCAGTACTTC
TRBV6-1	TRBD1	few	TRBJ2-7	CASSRDREQYF	TGTGCCAGCAGCCGGGACAGGGAGCAGTACTTC
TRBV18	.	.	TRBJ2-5	CASSLAAGRQETQYF	TGTGCCAGCTCACTGGCGGCGGGACGTCAAGAGACCCAGTACTTC
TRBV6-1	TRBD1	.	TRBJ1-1	CASRRTGRDTEAFF	TGTGCCAGCAGGAGGACAGGGAGGGACACTGAAGCTTTCTTT
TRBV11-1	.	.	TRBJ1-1	CASSSNRARTEAFF	TGTGCCAGCAGCTCCAACAGGGCCCGGACTGAAGCTTTCTTT
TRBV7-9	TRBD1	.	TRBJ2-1	CASNVDREFYNEQFF	TGTGCCAGCAACGTGGACAGGGAGTTTTACAATGAGCAGTTCTTC
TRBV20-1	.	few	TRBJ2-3	CSASFLIGPSQTDTQYF	TGCAGTGCTAGTTTCCTGATCGGACCCTCTCAGACAGATACGCAGTATTTT
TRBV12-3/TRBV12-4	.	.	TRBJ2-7	CASSLWAYEQYF	TGTGCCAGCAGTTTGTGGGCCTACGAGCAGTACTTC
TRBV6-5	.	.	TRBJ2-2	CASSWNRDTGELFF	TGTGCCAGCAGTTGGAACAGGGACACCGGGGAGCTGTTTTTT
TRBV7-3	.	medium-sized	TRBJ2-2	CASSFGAVGSGELFF	TGTGCCAGCAGCTTCGGTGCGGTCGGGAGCGGGGAGCTGTTTTTT
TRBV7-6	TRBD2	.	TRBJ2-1	CASSSELAGGYNEQFF	TGTGCCAGCAGCTCAGAACTAGCGGGAGGTTACAATGAGCAGTTCTTC
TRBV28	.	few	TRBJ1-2	CASTGKGGYTF	TGTGCCAGCACAGGGAAGGGTGGCTACACCTTC
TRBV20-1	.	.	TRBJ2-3	CSARDRWRASTDTQYF	TGCAGTGCTAGAGATCGGTGGCGAGCTAGCACAGATACGCAGTATTTT
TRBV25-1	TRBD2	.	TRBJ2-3	CASSAGLAGSTDTQYF	TGTGCCAGCAGTGCTGGACTAGCGGGAAGCACAGATACGCAGTATTTT
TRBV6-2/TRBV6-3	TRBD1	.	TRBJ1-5	CASATAGTGAVWYFQPQHF	TGTGCCAGCGCAACAGCCGGGACAGGGGCTGTTTGGTACTTTCAGCCCCAGCATTTT
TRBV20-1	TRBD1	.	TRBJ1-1	CSAADRGNTEAFF	TGCAGTGCTGCCGACAGGGGGAACACTGAAGCTTTCTTT
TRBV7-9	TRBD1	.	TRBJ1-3	CASSLVAGTAGNTIYF	TGTGCCAGCAGCTTAGTGGCCGGGACAGCTGGAAACACCATATATTTT
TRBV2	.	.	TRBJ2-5	CASSVASGFGQETQYF	TGTGCCAGCAGTGTGGCCAGCGGGTTCGGCCAAGAGACCCAGTACTTC
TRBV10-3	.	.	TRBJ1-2	CAISESSGNGYTF	TGTGCCATCAGTGAGTCTTCAGGGAACGGCTACACCTTC
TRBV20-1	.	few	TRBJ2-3	CSVTGPTDTQYF	TGCAGTGTTACGGGACCCACAGATACGCAGTATTTT
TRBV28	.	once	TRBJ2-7	CASKSTGYEQYF	TGTGCCAGCAAATCTACAGGCTACGAGCAGTACTTC
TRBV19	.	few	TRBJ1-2	CASSEPELYGYTF	TGTGCCAGTAGTGAACCGGAACTCTATGGCTACACCTTC
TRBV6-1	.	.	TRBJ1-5	CASSPGSNQPQHF	TGTGCCAGCAGCCCCGGCAGTAATCAGCCCCAGCATTTT
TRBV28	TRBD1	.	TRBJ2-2	CASSGTGGIAGELFF	TGTGCCAGCAGCGGAACAGGGGGCATCGCCGGGGAGCTGTTTTTT
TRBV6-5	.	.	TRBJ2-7	CASSYSLRAPRDEQYF	TGTGCCAGCAGTTATTCGCTAAGAGCCCCGAGGGACGAGCAGTACTTC
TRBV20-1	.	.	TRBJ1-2	CSARAPGPPSVYGYTF	TGCAGTGCTAGAGCCCCGGGACCCCCCTCCGTCTATGGCTACACCTTC
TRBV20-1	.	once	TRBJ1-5	CSAGRGGNQPQHF	TGCAGTGCTGGCAGGGGCGGCAATCAGCCCCAGCATTTT
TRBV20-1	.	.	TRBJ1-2	CSARPRFYGYTF	TGCAGTGCCCGACCGCGGTTCTATGGCTACACCTTC
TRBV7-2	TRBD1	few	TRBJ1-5	CASSPGQGRQPQHF	TGTGCCAGCAGCCCAGGACAGGGTCGGCAGCCCCAGCATTTT
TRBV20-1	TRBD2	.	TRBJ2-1	CSARGTSGTAREQFF	TGCAGTGCTAGAGGTACTAGCGGGACGGCACGGGAGCAGTTCTTC
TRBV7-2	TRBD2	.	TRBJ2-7	CASSLEGLALSYEQYF	TGTGCCAGCAGCTTAGAGGGACTAGCGCTCTCCTACGAGCAGTACTTC
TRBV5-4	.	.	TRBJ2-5	CASSFSETQYF	TGTGCCAGCAGCTTTTCAGAGACCCAGTACTTC
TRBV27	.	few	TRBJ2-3	CASSSRRESTDTQYF	TGTGCCAGCAGTTCACGACGGGAGAGCACAGATACGCAGTATTTT
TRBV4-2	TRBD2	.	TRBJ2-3	CASSQSGREGPDTQYF	TGTGCCAGCAGCCAAAGCGGGCGGGAGGGCCCAGATACGCAGTATTTT
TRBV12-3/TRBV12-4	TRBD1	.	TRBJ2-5	CASSLNRGQETQYF	TGTGCCAGCAGCCTCAACAGGGGGCAGGAGACCCAGTACTTC
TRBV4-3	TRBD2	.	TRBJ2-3	CASSQRAGGPDQQYF	TGCGCCAGCAGCCAACGAGCGGGAGGGCCCGACCAGCAGTATTTT
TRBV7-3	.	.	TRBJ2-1	CASSMLGYNEQFF	TGTGCCAGCAGCATGTTAGGGTACAATGAGCAGTTCTTC
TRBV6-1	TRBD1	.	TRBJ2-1	CASSPGTGGYNEQFF	TGTGCCAGCAGTCCCGGGACAGGGGGATACAATGAGCAGTTCTTC
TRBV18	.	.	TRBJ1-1	CASSPLNRVNTEAFF	TGTGCCAGCTCACCACTTAACCGAGTGAACACTGAAGCTTTCTTT
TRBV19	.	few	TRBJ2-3	CASSTLGVTADTQYF	TGTGCCAGTAGTACACTAGGGGTCACCGCAGATACGCAGTATTTT